This TCR beta chain was documented in a study of cytomegalovirus exposure and HLA in healthy donors. V was clipped by 5 bases and J by 5 bases; unmatched bases: 6. The CDR3 has 14 residues. CDR1 is ENHRY and CDR2 is SYGVKD in the germline V gene. Both 60 Vbeta primers and 13 Jbeta primers went into the PCR. The protocol was immunoSEQ multiplex PCR, while the TCRdb copy is restricted to in-frame clones and leaves out a portion. There are fewer than 200,000 clones in the sample; roughly 88% occur only once, and 0.95% to 1.5% lies in the top ten. As for this clone: Its antigen is undetermined.

Study results and limitations: Beyond CMV serostatus, there was no information to go on about immune exposure.

The V gene is TRBV10-3, the J gene TRBJ2-1; 7 bases line up with TRBD1. The sequencing input was PBMCs. The receptor comes from a girl aged 2-10 years in good health and CMV-seropositive. The CDR3 loop is CAISRGTEHNEQFF. CDR3 bases: TGTGCCATCAGTCGAGGGACAGAGCACAATGAGCAGTTCTTC.